Following are 14 T cell receptor beta chains from one sample sequenced in a study of T-cell reconstitution after alpha-beta-depleted transplantation in children. The TCRbeta library was prepared with unique molecular identifiers. In TCRdb, the PCR reads were re-called with MiXCR into one record per CDR3 protein. The table records a few hundred thousand distinct CDR3 sequences, about 40% of them present only once. The sequencing used PBMCs, collected before TCRalphabeta/CD19-depleted stem cell transplant. The receptors come from a girl between 2 and 10 years old with aplastic anemia, due to receive a stem cell transplant.

This clonotype was seen ten or more times. The chain has TRBV7-9 and TRBJ2-1, with D perhaps TRBD1 (5 bases). The CDR3 is made up of 14 amino acids. Germline V gene sequence: CDR1 SEHNR, CDR2 FQNEAQ (reference sequence). V dropped 2 bases and J dropped 6 bases, with 11 bases sitting between them. This CDR3 reads CASSLRQYSNEQFF. CDR3 DNA sequence: TGTGCCAGCAGCTTACGACAGTACTCCAATGAGCAGTTCTTC.

By sample share, this clonotype is medium-sized. CDR3 sequence reads: CASSPRSGLEQYF. The CDR3 DNA sequence: TGTGCCAGCAGCCCTCGGTCTGGACTCGAGCAGTACTTC. J is TRBJ2-7 and V is TRBV4-2, with D maybe TRBD2 (5 bases). CDR3 length: 13 residues. Germline-derived CDR1 and CDR2 are LGHNA and YNFKEQ. The germline V and J ends were trimmed by 4 bases and 6 bases, with 13 bases remaining between them.

CDR3 nucleotide sequence: TGCGCCAGCAGGCGGACAGAGAATCAGCCCCAGCATTTT. It yields the protein CASRRTENQPQHF. The chain employs TRBV5-1 and TRBJ1-5; perhaps TRBD1 as D (6 bases). In germline, CDR1 is SGHRS, CDR2 YFSETQ. The ends were cut back, 5 bases at V and 4 bases at J, with 10 bases in the middle. The CDR3 is made up of 13 amino acids.

The chain combines TRBV6-1 with TRBJ1-2; TRBD1 aligns across 9 bases. V shed 6 bases, J shed 3 bases, and the junction held 11 bases outside the gene matches. This CDR3 region has 16 residues. In germline, CDR1 is MNHNS, CDR2 SASEGT. The DNA of the CDR3 is TGTGCCAGCAGGCGACCTGGACAGGGGTGGGACTATGGCTACACCTTC. It codes for CASRRPGQGWDYGYTF.

This clonotype was counted only a few times. The genes are TRBV7-2 and TRBJ2-4; weak D call: TRBD2 (6 bases). Deletions cut 7 bases from V and 6 bases from J, with 16 bases between. CDR1 is SGHTA, CDR2 FQGNSA, per germline. This CDR3 has 14 amino acids. The CDR3 sequence: CASTRRGGTNIQYF. CDR3 DNA sequence: TGTGCCAGCACTCGGAGGGGCGGAACAAACATTCAGTACTTC.

About this clonotype itself: At one boundary the junction diverges from the germline segment, which might be a read error. The chain employs TRBV12-3 or TRBV12-4 and TRBJ2-1; 12 nucleotides agree with TRBD2. This CDR3 has 18 residues. CDR3 in amino acids: CARSVLDTTSGRWGEQFF. For the CDR3, the DNA is TGTGCCCGCAGTGTTTTGGACACTACTAGCGGGAGGTGGGGTGAGCAGTTCTTC.

The J gene is TRBJ1-2, the V gene TRBV3-1; 7 bases map to TRBD1. In germline, CDR1 is LGHDT, CDR2 YNNKEL (reference sequence). The trim removed 10 bases at V and 7 bases at J, leaving 9 bases unmatched. This CDR3 region has 12 residues. The CDR3 DNA reads as TGTGCCACCTTAAGACAGGGTTTTGGCTACACCTTC. Translating it yields CATLRQGFGYTF.

J is TRBJ1-6 and V is TRBV6-1, with D maybe TRBD1 (6 bases). Germline V gene lookup returns CDR1 MNHNS and CDR2 SASEGT. CDR3 length: 15 amino acids. The V and J ends lost 6 bases and 14 bases respectively, with 23 bases between them. The CDR3 DNA follows: TGTGCCAGCAGGACGATCTCAGGGGCTGGTGATGCCCTCCACTTT. Amino acid sequence: CASRTISGAGDALHF.

In this sample, this clonotype turned up many times. The chain couples TRBV28 to TRBJ2-3; TRBD2 agrees at 7 bases. The CDR3 contains 13 residues. Germline V lookup: CDR1 MDHEN, CDR2 SYDVKM. V was clipped by 5 bases and J by 1 base; unmatched bases: 0. The CDR3 sequence: CASSTSGTDTQYF. DNA of the CDR3: TGTGCCAGCAGTACTAGCGGCACAGATACGCAGTATTTT.

This chain uses TRBV4-1 with TRBJ2-1, with 14 positions matching TRBD2. The V gene's germline CDR1 is MGHRA and CDR2 YSYEKL. The J segment lost 8 bases and the V segment lost 4 bases, leaving 13 bases of the junction unmatched. There are 18 residues in the CDR3. The CDR3 nucleotides read TGCGCCAGCAGCCCGGGACTAGCGGGGGCCTCCATGATCTATGAGCAGTTCTTC. This encodes CASSPGLAGASMIYEQFF.

The chain combines TRBV5-1 with TRBJ1-5; D not certain. This CDR3 is built from 14 residues. Germline V gene lookup returns CDR1 SGHRS and CDR2 YFSETQ. V was trimmed by 4 bases and J by 9 bases, leaving 17 bases between them. The CDR3 here is CASSPSGKGGPQHF. CDR3 coding DNA: TGCGCCAGCAGCCCTTCGGGCAAGGGCGGGCCCCAGCATTTT.

This clonotype was detected only once. This chain links TRBV20-1 with TRBJ1-4, with 8 bases that match TRBD1. CDR1 DFQATT and CDR2 SNEGSKA come from the germline V gene (reference sequence). V lost 6 bases and J lost 7; bases outside the gene matches: 7. CDR3 length: 13 residues. This CDR3 reads CSAPDRGGEKLFF. CDR3 nucleotides: TGCAGTGCCCCAGACAGGGGAGGTGAAAAACTGTTTTTT.

The chain joins TRBV6-1 to TRBJ2-7; D remains unclear. This CDR3 region has 14 residues. Germline V gene sequence: CDR1 MNHNS, CDR2 SASEGT. V was pared by 1 base and J by 2 bases, with 9 bases between. Written as DNA, the CDR3 is TGTGCCAGCAGTGAAGACAGCCGAGCCTACGAGCAGTACTTC. It codes for CASSEDSRAYEQYF.

This chain connects TRBV20-1 to TRBJ1-4, with D unresolved. This CDR3 contains 15 residues. CDR1 and CDR2 (germline): DFQATT, SNEGSKA (reference sequence). V was shortened by 1 base and J by 3 bases, with 12 bases between the two germline ends. CDR3 DNA: TGCAGTGCTAGAGTGTACACGAAATCTAATGAAAAACTGTTTTTT. Its translation is CSARVYTKSNEKLFF.